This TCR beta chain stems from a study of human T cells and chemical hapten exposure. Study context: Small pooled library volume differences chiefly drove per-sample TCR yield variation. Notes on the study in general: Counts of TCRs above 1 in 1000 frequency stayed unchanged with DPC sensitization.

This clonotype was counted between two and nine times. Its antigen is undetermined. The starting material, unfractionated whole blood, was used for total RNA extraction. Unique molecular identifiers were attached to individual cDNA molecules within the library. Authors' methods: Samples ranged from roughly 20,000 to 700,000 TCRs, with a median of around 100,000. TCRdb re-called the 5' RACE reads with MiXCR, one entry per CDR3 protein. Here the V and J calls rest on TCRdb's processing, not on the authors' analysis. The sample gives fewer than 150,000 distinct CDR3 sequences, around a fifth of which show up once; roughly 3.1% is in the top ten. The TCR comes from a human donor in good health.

CDR3 protein: CASSSAGTRNYNEQFF. Written as DNA, the CDR3 is TGTGCCAGCAGTTCCGCCGGGACCAGAAACTACAATGAGCAGTTCTTC. The chain links TRBV6-2 or TRBV6-3 to TRBJ2-1, with D perhaps TRBD1 or TRBD2 (5 bases each). Trimming shortened V by 4 bases and J by 3 bases, and 16 bases separated the two germline ends. The CDR3 contains 16 residues. Germline assignment: CDR1 MNHEY and CDR2 SVGEGT.